The rows below give T cell receptor beta chains drawn from one sample of a study of response to subunit inactivated influenza vaccine. TCRdb re-analysed the RT-PCR reads in MiXCR, keeping a single row per CDR3 protein. The data hold fewer than 250,000 distinct CDR3 sequences, with approximately 15% observed a single time. Sequencing was performed on CD8+ T cells sorted from PBMCs, taken roughly 5 days after vaccination. The receptors shown here come from a man between 50 and 59 years old who received an inactivated influenza vaccine. Both conserved end residues are part of each CDR3. The order of the fields is V gene, J gene, clone size, CDR3 length, D gene, CDR3 protein, CDR3 DNA. The D gene is left open where the match is weak. Clone size is not always given. Where it is, it says once, few, many or a class for expanded clones.

V gene: TRBV4-2
J gene: TRBJ2-5
clone size: .
CDR3 length: 15
D gene: .
CDR3 protein: CASSQEWRGFETQYF
CDR3 DNA: TGTGCCAGCAGCCAAGAGTGGCGGGGTTTCGAGACCCAGTACTTC

V gene: TRBV12-3/TRBV12-4
J gene: TRBJ2-1
clone size: few
CDR3 length: 13
D gene: .
CDR3 protein: CACGSSSYNEQFF
CDR3 DNA: TGTGCCTGTGGCAGTAGCTCCTACAATGAGCAGTTCTTC

V gene: TRBV6-2/TRBV6-3
J gene: TRBJ2-7
clone size: few
CDR3 length: 11
D gene: .
CDR3 protein: CASSWPSEQYF
CDR3 DNA: TGTGCCAGCAGTTGGCCCTCCGAGCAGTACTTC

V gene: TRBV28
J gene: TRBJ2-1
clone size: .
CDR3 length: 14
D gene: TRBD2
CDR3 protein: CASSFLVAGDEQFF
CDR3 DNA: TGTGCCAGCAGTTTCCTTGTAGCGGGAGACGAGCAGTTCTTC

V gene: TRBV20-1
J gene: TRBJ2-2
clone size: few
CDR3 length: 10
D gene: .
CDR3 protein: CSAIYGELFF
CDR3 DNA: TGCAGTGCTATTTACGGGGAGCTGTTTTTT

V gene: TRBV13
J gene: TRBJ2-7
clone size: few
CDR3 length: 14
D gene: TRBD1
CDR3 protein: CASSQTGGAYEQYF
CDR3 DNA: TGTGCCAGCAGCCAAACAGGGGGCGCGTACGAGCAGTACTTC

V gene: TRBV11-2
J gene: TRBJ2-7
clone size: .
CDR3 length: 12
D gene: .
CDR3 protein: CASSQTPYEQYF
CDR3 DNA: TGTGCCAGCAGCCAAACACCTTACGAGCAGTACTTC

V gene: TRBV10-3
J gene: TRBJ2-1
clone size: few
CDR3 length: 13
D gene: TRBD1
CDR3 protein: CAIRGQGGDEQFF
CDR3 DNA: TGTGCCATCAGAGGACAGGGGGGCGATGAGCAGTTCTTC

V gene: TRBV10-3
J gene: TRBJ2-2
clone size: .
CDR3 length: 15
D gene: .
CDR3 protein: CAISESPGYTGELFF
CDR3 DNA: TGTGCCATCAGTGAGTCCCCAGGTTACACCGGGGAGCTGTTTTTT

V gene: TRBV7-9
J gene: TRBJ2-4
clone size: .
CDR3 length: 16
D gene: .
CDR3 protein: CASSLAWGEPKNIQYF
CDR3 DNA: TGTGCCAGCAGCTTAGCGTGGGGAGAACCCAAAAACATTCAGTACTTC